This is a list of T cell receptor beta chains from one sample in a study of blood T cell repertoires in COVID-19. Repertoires were generated with immunoSEQ multiplex PCR, while TCRdb's copy carries only in-frame clones and drops some. The table has fewer than 150,000 clones, roughly 83% seen once. Sequencing was performed on peripheral blood. Receptors originate from a woman aged 50 to 60 with acute or convalescent COVID-19. The CDR3 runs from the conserved cysteine through the conserved F or W. A D gene is named only where the DNA matches it firmly. Not every row has a clone size; where given, it reads once, few, many or a size class.

abundance	d_gene	v_gene	len	j_gene	CDR3aa	CDR3nt
-	TRBD1	TRBV19	14	TRBJ2-1	CASSIGTGVNEQFF	TGTGCCAGTAGTATTGGGACAGGGGTCAATGAGCAGTTCTTC
-	-	TRBV24-1	16	TRBJ2-2	CATSDFLGGGTGELFF	TGTGCCACCAGTGATTTCCTCGGGGGAGGTACCGGGGAGCTGTTTTTT
-	-	TRBV19	20	TRBJ1-5	CASSITKQRVGLGNNQPQHF	TGTGCCAGTAGTATAACCAAACAGAGGGTTGGGTTGGGGAACAATCAGCCCCAGCATTTT
once	TRBD1	TRBV30	13	TRBJ1-6	CAWSRQGNSPLHF	TGTGCCTGGAGTCGACAGGGGAATTCACCCCTCCACTTT
-	-	TRBV6-5	13	TRBJ2-7	CASSRSEVNEQYF	TGTGCCAGCAGCCGAAGCGAAGTCAACGAGCAGTACTTC
-	-	TRBV19	15	TRBJ1-6	CASKPGTGLSSPLHF	TGTGCCAGTAAGCCCGGAACAGGGCTATCTTCACCCCTCCACTTT
-	-	TRBV9	13	TRBJ2-1	CASSVVTSFEQFF	TGTGCCAGCAGCGTAGTCACTAGCTTTGAGCAGTTCTTC
-	TRBD1	TRBV5-6	14	TRBJ2-7	CASSPGTVTYEQYF	TGTGCCAGCAGCCCAGGGACAGTGACCTACGAGCAGTACTTC
few	-	TRBV12-3/TRBV12-4	13	TRBJ1-2	CASSLQGYYGYTF	TGTGCCAGCAGTTTACAGGGCTACTATGGCTACACCTTC
-	-	TRBV6-5	13	TRBJ1-2	CASSYGGRFGYTF	TGTGCCAGCAGTTACGGAGGCAGATTCGGCTACACCTTC
-	TRBD1	TRBV24-1	14	TRBJ1-2	CATSTRTGNYGYTF	TGTGCCACCAGTACAAGGACAGGAAACTATGGCTACACCTTC
-	TRBD2	TRBV4-1	19	TRBJ2-1	CASSQVTRLAGGARSEQFF	TGCGCCAGCAGCCAAGTTACCCGACTAGCGGGGGGCGCGAGGAGTGAGCAGTTCTTC
-	-	TRBV7-2	16	TRBJ1-6	CASSLVGRGYNSPLHF	TGTGCCAGCAGCTTAGTCGGCAGGGGCTATAATTCACCCCTCCACTTT
once	-	TRBV11-2	16	TRBJ2-7	CASSPSRVLSPYEQYF	TGTGCCAGCAGCCCCTCCAGGGTGCTATCACCCTACGAGCAGTACTTC
-	TRBD1	TRBV24-1	14	TRBJ2-7	CATLDRESSYEQYF	TGTGCCACCTTGGACAGGGAGAGCTCCTACGAGCAGTACTTC
-	TRBD1	TRBV29-1	20	TRBJ1-4	CSVLAGTGLRFGPTWEKLFF	TGCAGCGTTTTGGCCGGGACAGGTCTTCGATTTGGGCCCACTTGGGAAAAACTGTTTTTT
-	-	TRBV29-1	14	TRBJ1-4	CSARGGTTNEKLFF	TGCAGCGCCCGAGGAGGGACAACTAATGAAAAACTGTTTTTT
-	-	TRBV11-1	14	TRBJ2-7	CASRRADTSYEQYF	TGTGCCAGCAGAAGGGCGGACACGTCCTACGAGCAGTACTTC
few	-	TRBV10-3	18	TRBJ1-6	CAISESRSEHRSNSPLHF	TGTGCCATCAGTGAGTCGAGGTCGGAACACCGGTCGAATTCACCCCTCCACTTT
-	TRBD2	TRBV6-2/TRBV6-3	21	TRBJ2-3	CASSYTVSGTSGGRRTDTQYF	TGTGCCAGCAGTTACACCGTGTCCGGGACTAGCGGGGGCCGACGCACAGATACGCAGTATTTT
-	-	TRBV20-1	14	TRBJ1-2	CSASWGDSNYGYTF	TGCAGTGCTAGTTGGGGAGACTCAAACTATGGCTACACCTTC
-	-	TRBV5-1	13	TRBJ1-1	CATNKAGSTEAFF	TGCGCCACCAACAAGGCGGGGAGCACTGAAGCTTTCTTT
-	TRBD1	TRBV25-1	13	TRBJ1-1	CASSGGQGRRAFF	TGTGCCAGCAGCGGGGGACAGGGAAGGAGAGCTTTCTTT
-	-	TRBV6-6	12	TRBJ2-3	CASSPNQDTQYF	TGTGCCAGCAGCCCTAATCAAGATACGCAGTATTTT
-	TRBD1	TRBV28	16	TRBJ1-3	CASSLLTQGIGNTIYF	TGTGCCAGCAGTTTATTAACACAGGGGATCGGAAACACCATATATTTT
-	-	TRBV2	12	TRBJ1-2	CASTTGKYGYTF	TGTGCCAGCACCACAGGGAAATATGGCTACACCTTC
-	-	TRBV18	13	TRBJ1-2	CASSPTGPYGYTF	TGTGCCAGCTCACCAACAGGGCCCTATGGCTACACCTTC
-	TRBD1	TRBV24-1	13	TRBJ1-1	CATSDNRGTEAFF	TGTGCCACCAGTGATAACAGGGGGACTGAAGCTTTCTTT
few	-	TRBV5-5	14	TRBJ1-5	CASSYGLSNQPQHF	TGTGCCAGCAGTTATGGACTGAGCAATCAGCCCCAGCATTTT
-	-	TRBV19	14	TRBJ1-4	CASSMQATNEKLFF	TGTGCCAGTAGTATGCAGGCAACTAATGAAAAACTGTTTTTT
-	-	TRBV7-2	15	TRBJ1-2	CASSLQVTANYGYTF	TGTGCCAGCAGCTTGCAAGTGACAGCTAACTATGGCTACACCTTC
-	-	TRBV27	14	TRBJ1-3	CASSPVSSGNTIYF	TGTGCCAGCTCCCCCGTCAGCTCTGGAAACACCATATATTTT
-	-	TRBV5-1	18	TRBJ1-4	CASSPGLRANPTNEKLFF	TGCGCCAGCAGCCCCGGACTGAGGGCCAACCCAACTAATGAAAAACTGTTTTTT
-	-	TRBV19	14	TRBJ1-1	CASSNSRGNTEAFF	TGTGCCAGTAGTAATTCCCGGGGGAACACTGAAGCTTTCTTT
-	-	TRBV19	15	TRBJ1-5	CASSNLFTGGQPQHF	TGTGCCAGTAGTAATTTATTCACAGGAGGGCAGCCCCAGCATTTT
once	-	TRBV9	15	TRBJ1-5	CASSVGGNGNQPQHF	TGTGCCAGCAGCGTAGGAGGGAACGGAAATCAGCCCCAGCATTTT
-	TRBD1	TRBV27	14	TRBJ1-2	CASTSYRDSYGYTF	TGTGCCAGCACTTCTTACCGGGACAGCTATGGCTACACCTTC
few	-	TRBV5-6	15	TRBJ1-5	CASSNWGSLNQPQHF	TGTGCCAGCAGCAATTGGGGCAGCCTCAATCAGCCCCAGCATTTT
few	-	TRBV15	14	TRBJ1-5	CATSRDSRGGAQHF	TGTGCCACCAGCAGAGATTCGCGAGGAGGCGCCCAGCATTTT
-	-	TRBV12-5	14	TRBJ2-3	CASGLAGEADTQYF	TGTGCTAGTGGTTTGGCGGGGGAAGCAGATACGCAGTATTTT
-	TRBD1	TRBV10-3	13	TRBJ2-7	CAISPGQGGEQYF	TGTGCCATCAGTCCGGGACAGGGAGGCGAGCAGTACTTC
-	-	TRBV18	13	TRBJ1-5	CASSPRSGGPQHF	TGTGCCAGCTCACCCAGGTCCGGAGGGCCCCAGCATTTT
-	TRBD1	TRBV11-2	14	TRBJ2-7	CASSFGQGRYEQYF	TGTGCCAGCAGCTTCGGACAGGGCCGCTACGAGCAGTACTTC
-	-	TRBV28	11	TRBJ2-1	CASSLIGEQFF	TGTGCCAGCAGTTTAATCGGTGAGCAGTTCTTC
-	TRBD1	TRBV6-6	15	TRBJ1-5	CASSYSGTENQPQHF	TGTGCCAGCAGTTATTCCGGGACAGAGAATCAGCCCCAGCATTTT